These 22 T cell receptor beta chains share one sample of origin, sequenced in a study of OX40 agonist ivuxolimab in advanced cancers. Assay used: immunoSEQ multiplex PCR; TCRdb lists only in-frame clones, some missing. This table has around 73,000 clones, 70% to 90% appearing once. This specimen was CD4+ or CD8+ T cells sorted from blood, taken in a trial of the OX40 agonist ivuxolimab. The receptor set was obtained from an adult with an advanced solid tumor such as melanoma, head and neck, liver or kidney cancer.

This rearrangement joins TRBV7-8 to TRBJ2-5, with 9 bases lining up with TRBD1. The J call may not be correct, given that the DNA end is closer to TRBJ2-7. The CDR3 has 15 residues. Germline V lookup: CDR1 SGHVS, CDR2 FQNEAQ. CDR3 sequence (DNA): TGTGCCAGCAGCTTATCCGGGACAGGGAGTTTCGAGCAGTACTTC. Amino acids: CASSLSGTGSFEQYF.

The V gene is TRBV29-1, the J gene TRBJ2-7; D is perhaps TRBD1 (6 bases). Trimming took off 3 bases at V and 4 bases at J, with 13 bases between the two ends. The CDR3 covers 13 residues. Germline-derived CDR1 and CDR2 are SQVTM and ANQGSEA. The DNA for the CDR3 is TGCAGCGTTGAGACAACAGGGATGTACGAGCAGTACTTC. Protein: CSVETTGMYEQYF.

The chain links TRBV5-6 to TRBJ1-1, with unresolved D. CDR3 size: 13 residues. V was shortened by 1 base and J by 6 bases, with 10 bases between the two germline ends. Germline lookup yields CDR1 SGHDT and CDR2 YYEEEE. CDR3 nucleotides: TGTGCCAGCAGCTTGTCTTATAGTTCTGAAGCTTTCTTT. Its translation: CASSLSYSSEAFF.

This clone showed up just once. V usage is TRBV7-6 and J usage is TRBJ2-3; D is perhaps TRBD2 (5 bases). Per the germline V gene, CDR1 is SGHVS and CDR2 is FNYEAQ. The ends were cut back, 1 base at V and 0 bases at J, with 17 bases in the middle. The CDR3 covers 18 residues. The CDR3 DNA sequence: TGTGCCAGCAGCTTAGGGACGGAAAATGACTATAGCACAGATACGCAGTATTTT. As protein: CASSLGTENDYSTDTQYF. Supplemented by reference TRBV7-6 and TRBJ2-3, the full variable domain reads GAGVSQSPRYKVTKRGQDVALRCDPISGHVSLYWYRQALGQGPEFLTYFNYEAQQDKSGLPNDRFSAERPEGSISTLTIQRTEQRDSAMYRCASSLGTENDYSTDTQYFGPGTRLTVL.

The chain employs TRBV19 and TRBJ2-1; unclear D gene. The CDR3 consists of 14 residues. Deletions cut 6 bases from V and 0 bases from J, with 9 bases between. Germline V gene data show CDR1 as LNHDA and CDR2 as SQIVND (reference sequence). CDR3 sequence reads: CASSGYSSYNEQFF. DNA of the CDR3: TGTGCCAGTAGCGGGTACAGCTCCTACAATGAGCAGTTCTTC. Supplemented by reference TRBV19 and TRBJ2-1, the full variable domain reads DGGITQSPKYLFRKEGQNVTLSCEQNLNHDAMYWYRQDPGQGLRLIYYSQIVNDFQKGDIAEGYSVSREKKESFPLTVTSAQKNPTAFYLCASSGYSSYNEQFFGPGTRLTVL.

The chain links TRBV5-4 to TRBJ2-3; TRBD2 is a possible D gene (6 bases). The CDR3 runs to 15 residues. CDR1 is SGHNT and CDR2 is YYREEE in the germline V gene (reference sequence). V was trimmed by 3 bases and J by 2 bases, leaving 13 bases between them. Here the CDR3 reads CASSYTGLVTDTQYF. Here the CDR3 DNA reads TGTGCCAGCAGCTACACGGGACTGGTCACAGATACGCAGTATTTT.

This chain connects TRBV27 to TRBJ2-4; TRBD2 is a possible D gene (5 bases). The CDR3 is made up of 18 amino acids. V was pared by 2 bases and J by 2 bases, with 19 bases between. CDR1 and CDR2 (germline): MNHEY, SMNVEV (reference sequence). CDR3 nucleotide sequence: TGTGCCAGCAGTTTAAGTCCCCTAGCCGTGTTCTCCAAAAACATTCAGTACTTC. It is translated as CASSLSPLAVFSKNIQYF.

The rearrangement joins TRBV6-4 to TRBJ2-2; D possibly matches TRBD1 or TRBD2 (5 bases each). There are 15 residues in the CDR3. V gave up 6 bases and J gave up 3 bases, with 14 bases separating them. In germline, CDR1 is MRHNA, CDR2 SNTAGT. The CDR3, as DNA: TGTGCCAGCAGGGGGGTGGCTAAAGACACCGGGGAGCTGTTTTTT. As protein: CASRGVAKDTGELFF.

The chain carries TRBV27 and TRBJ2-7; D could derive from TRBD1 or TRBD2 (6 bases each). Deletions cut 8 bases from V and 0 bases from J, with 17 bases between. The germline V gene has CDR1 MNHEY and CDR2 SMNVEV (reference sequence). The CDR3 runs 15 residues. The CDR3 DNA reads TGTGCCAGCCGCGACCGGGGGCGTCCCTCCTACGAGCAGTACTTC. Protein product: CASRDRGRPSYEQYF.

The chain employs TRBV7-9 and TRBJ2-7; TRBD1 matches 7 bases. CDR1 is SEHNR and CDR2 is FQNEAQ in the germline V gene (reference sequence). CDR3 length: 15 amino acids. The trim removed 5 bases at V and 3 bases at J, leaving 10 bases unmatched. The CDR3 region has the DNA TGTGCCAGCAGCAATTCCAACAGGGGAAACTACGAGCAGTACTTC. It codes for CASSNSNRGNYEQYF.

J is TRBJ2-5 and V is TRBV6-6; 7 bases map to TRBD1. The CDR3 is made up of 16 amino acids. Germline V gene sequence: CDR1 MNHNY, CDR2 SVGAGI (reference sequence). After removal of 2 bases from V and 1 base from J, the junction contained 7 bases not matched to a gene. CDR3 DNA: TGTGCCAGCAGTTACAGTCCGGGACAGCTCCAAGAGACCCAGTACTTC. This gives the protein CASSYSPGQLQETQYF.

This sequence joins TRBV10-3 and TRBJ2-3; TRBD1 agrees at 7 bases. The germline V gene encodes CDR1 ENHRY and CDR2 SYGVKD. This CDR3 comprises 13 residues. Trimming at V came to 8 bases and at J to 3 bases, leaving 5 bases not matched to a gene. The CDR3 region has the DNA TGTGCCATCCGGGACAGCGTGACAGATACGCAGTATTTT. As protein: CAIRDSVTDTQYF.

V gene TRBV11-2 combines with J gene TRBJ2-7; D remains unclear. This CDR3 is 11 amino acids long. The V end was cut by 1 base, the J end by 5 bases, with 3 bases between. From germline, CDR1 is SGHAT and CDR2 FQNNGV. The CDR3, as DNA: TGTGCCAGCAGCTTAGGGGACGAGCAGTACTTC. Protein product: CASSLGDEQYF. Full variable domain (missing parts from reference TRBV11-2 and TRBJ2-7): EAGVAQSPRYKIIEKRQSVAFWCNPISGHATLYWYQQILGQGPKLLIQFQNNGVVDDSQLPKDRFSAERLKGVDSTLKIQPAKLEDSAVYLCASSLGDEQYFGPGTRLTVT.

The chain's CDR3 is CASSLGGTQYF. As DNA, the CDR3 is TGCGCCAGCAGCTTGGGTGGGACCCAGTACTTC. The rearrangement links TRBV5-1 to TRBJ2-5; no clear D gene. This CDR3 has 11 residues. V was pared by 0 bases and J by 7 bases, with 4 bases between. Looked up from germline, CDR1 is SGHRS and CDR2 is YFSETQ.

The J gene is TRBJ2-5, the V gene TRBV19, with 8 bases fitting TRBD1. Germline lookup yields CDR1 LNHDA and CDR2 SQIVND (reference sequence). The CDR3 is 12 amino acids. After removal of 8 bases from V and 1 base from J, the junction contained 0 bases not matched to a gene. The CDR3 DNA sequence: TGTGCCAGTGGACAGGGCCAAGAGACCCAGTACTTC. Translation: CASGQGQETQYF. The variable domain in full, with the rest retrieved from reference TRBV19 and TRBJ2-5, is DGGITQSPKYLFRKEGQNVTLSCEQNLNHDAMYWYRQDPGQGLRLIYYSQIVNDFQKGDIAEGYSVSREKKESFPLTVTSAQKNPTAFYLCASGQGQETQYFGPGTRLLVL.

The chain employs TRBV5-8 and TRBJ1-1; D unresolved. V was shortened by 4 bases and J by 0 bases, with 7 bases between the two germline ends. CDR1 SGHTS and CDR2 YDEGEE come from the germline V gene. CDR3 size: 13 residues. The CDR3 reads CASSRLMNTEAFF. As DNA, the CDR3 is TGTGCCAGCAGCCGCTTAATGAACACTGAAGCTTTCTTT.

This clone was observed a handful of times. V is TRBV7-9 and J is TRBJ2-2, with TRBD1 identical over 8 bases. Germline CDR1 and CDR2: SEHNR and FQNEAQ (reference sequence). The CDR3 totals 14 residues. V trimming: 5 bases; J trimming: 5 bases; junction bases outside the gene matches: 4. This CDR3 is CASSRDRNTGELFF. In DNA, the CDR3 is TGTGCCAGCAGCCGGGACAGGAATACCGGGGAGCTGTTTTTT.

This chain links TRBV7-3 with TRBJ2-7, with D tentatively TRBD2 (6 bases). The germline V and J ends were trimmed by 5 bases and 4 bases, with 12 bases remaining between them. The V gene's germline CDR1 is SGHTA and CDR2 FQGTGA. This CDR3 contains 13 residues. DNA of the CDR3: TGTGCCAGCAGCCCCGGGACTGGATACGAGCAGTACTTC. Its protein product is CASSPGTGYEQYF.

This clone has just one count. The chain employs TRBV2 and TRBJ2-7, with TRBD1 matching over 10 bases. The CDR3 loop spans 15 amino acids. Trimming at V came to 4 bases and at J to 5 bases, leaving 8 bases not matched to a gene. Looked up from germline, CDR1 is SNHLY and CDR2 is FYNNEI. The CDR3 protein is CASSVRDRGPNEQYF. Written as DNA, the CDR3 is TGTGCCAGCAGTGTCCGGGACAGGGGCCCCAACGAGCAGTACTTC.

The chain combines TRBV11-3 with TRBJ2-1, with 10 positions matching TRBD1. J gave up 10 bases and V 6 bases, and 9 bases lay outside the gene matches. CDR3 length: 14 residues. The germline V gene encodes CDR1 SGHNT and CDR2 YENEEA. CDR3 in amino acids: CASSPGQGTREQFF. In nucleotides, the CDR3 is TGTGCCAGCAGTCCGGGACAGGGGACGCGGGAGCAGTTCTTC.

The rearrangement joins TRBV27 to TRBJ2-3; D uncertain. Germline CDR1 MNHEY, CDR2 SMNVEV (reference sequence). Trimming took 6 bases from V and 6 from J, leaving 13 bases between them. The CDR3 is 13 amino acids. The CDR3 DNA reads as TGTGCCAGCAGCCTCTGGTCCTCCGATACGCAGTATTTT. It codes for CASSLWSSDTQYF.

The V call is TRBV28, the J call TRBJ2-7; 7 bases are a match to TRBD2. Germline V gene lookup returns CDR1 MDHEN and CDR2 SYDVKM. With V trimmed by 8 bases and J by 6 bases, 7 bases remained unmatched. This CDR3 is built from 12 residues. The CDR3 reads CASQGEGSEQYF. The CDR3 coding sequence is TGTGCCAGCCAAGGGGAGGGTTCCGAGCAGTACTTC.